The entry below gives a single T cell receptor beta chain sequence along with its context. Its antigen remains unidentified. The sample belongs to a study of T cells in localized non-small cell lung cancer. Study outcomes and limitations: Within adjacent lung there appeared a median around 55 of the top 100 tumor clones. Blood T cell density predicted longer survival; adjacent-lung clonality, shorter. As only one tumor region underwent sequencing, heterogeneity remains possible. Measurement of T cell clonality placed uninvolved adjacent lung highest, above the level in tumor.

CDR1 MNHNY and CDR2 SVGAGI come from the germline V gene (reference sequence). CDR3 length equals 14 residues. With 5 bases removed from V and 0 bases from J, the gap between germline ends came to 8 bases. Produced via immunoSEQ multiplex PCR; TCRdb's table is partial and in-frame only. The table records roughly 38,000 clones, around 80% of them present only once. The sequence derives from a male donor aged 60 or over with stage III squamous cell lung carcinoma. The chain recombines TRBV6-6 with TRBJ1-3; possibly TRBD1 for D (5 bases). Sequenced here: peripheral blood, sampled before any cancer treatment. CDR3 DNA: TGTGCCAGCAGTGGGGGGAGCTCTGGAAACACCATATATTTT. Translation: CASSGGSSGNTIYF.